This T cell receptor beta chain appears in the sequencing data of a study of shared clonotypes between healthy human individuals (dated by TCRdb to about 2020). As for the study more broadly: Two women and a few men aged 18 to 49 years were included in the cohort. Libraries were prepared and TCR repertoires were sequenced by different laboratories using diverse techniques, in order to increase sequencing depth and limit assay-specific biases. Per donor, three plates each were used for CD4 naive and CD4 memory, two for CD8 naive, and one for CD8 memory. Per donor, leukapheresis produced somewhere between about 0.94 and 9 billion PBMCs. Blood TCR repertoires of four to six healthy adults were deeply sequenced to estimate repertoire size and the extent of clonotype sharing between individuals.

TCR CDR3 regions were amplified from genomic DNA by multiplex PCR using the deep immunoSEQ assay. Extracted genomic DNA from each cell subset was spread evenly across all wells of several immunoSEQ 96-well plates, with each plate serving as a replicate. For sorted subsets, each replicate PCR was loaded with 200 ng genomic DNA, equivalent to 25,000 to 35,000 T cell genomes. Purified libraries were quantified with a Qubit 3.0 fluorometer, sized on a Bioanalyzer 2100, and re-quantified with the KAPA Library Quantification kit. Each immunoSEQ 96-well plate was sequenced on its own single-read 150-cycle Illumina NextSeq 550 flow cell. Processing in the source paper ran as follows. Because the immunoSEQ output included only junctional sequences and no quality scores, the filtering could not be the same as the filtering used for full-length reads. To assign V/J genes and CDR3, sequences were annotated against IMGT germline references using PyIR, a Python wrapper for IgBLAST v1.9. Any read was removed if the V/J assignment was weak (E-value above 1e-6), the CDR3 was missing, or the read contained stop codons, out-of-frame junctions, or ambiguous translated residues. V3J clonotypes were defined as sequences sharing an identical inferred V gene, J gene, and CDR3 amino acid sequence. To compute the percentage overlap between repertoires, the number of shared unique clonotypes was divided by the size of the smaller repertoire. Three approaches were used to assess repertoire richness: RTK rarefaction, the Chao1 estimator, and Recon v2.1 estimates of unobserved clonotypes. Generation probabilities were computed with OLGA for all TCRbeta clonotypes obtained by the gDNA method from several donors. TCRdb retrieved this table from immuneACCESS and kept in-frame rearrangements only. Not all clones are present; in checked studies, unresolved V genes account for under half, and no reason is known for the remainder. From that table come the V and J calls and clone size; the DNA was used to work out D and trimming. Here the sample has just over 2,000,000 clones; about 95% occur a single time. The ten most abundant clones make up 0.9% to 1.3% of the sample.

Overall study outcomes, separate from this receptor: When several donors were compared, the shared fraction of clonotypes was approximately 5% for naive CD4, 3.5% to 4% for naive CD8, 2.3% for memory CD4, and 0.35% to 0.4% for memory CD8. Because the study included a small number of donors, the genetic and exposure-history diversity represented was limited. Sampling was limited to blood, and TCR repertoires in tissue likely differ from TCR repertoires in blood. Naive subsets generally had larger estimated clonotype richness than memory subsets did. Based on pairwise subsampling, the degree of clonotype sharing among donors was expected to be affected by sequencing depth. Rarefaction of sorted-subset datasets indicated incomplete sequencing despite the large sequencing depth. Higher generation probabilities were observed for clonotypes shared by all four sorted-subset donors than for non-shared clonotypes.

In the germline V gene, CDR1 corresponds to MGHRA and CDR2 to YSYEKL. The CDR3 contains 15 residues, cysteine and phenylalanine counted. The CDR3 DNA has 45 bases and is translated from base 1. Trimming takes 3 bases from V and 1 base from J, and the germline ends sit 13 bases apart. For the CD8 naive samples, CD45RO-negative cells were positively selected for CCR7, yielding a CD45RA+CCR7+ population from which TemRA cells were excluded. Donors were healthy HIV-negative adults with no recently reported acute infections or vaccinations. Only Caucasian adults living in Nashville, Tennessee, USA were represented among the donors. Blood was obtained by leukapheresis, after which PBMCs were separated by Ficoll-Histopaque density gradient centrifugation and cryopreserved in liquid nitrogen vapor phase. Analytical flow cytometry was used to check the purity and quantity of each magnetically sorted T cell population. Genomic DNA was isolated from each sorted fraction and quantified by UV absorbance on a Nanodrop 2000c.

A note on this clone: Its binding antigen is unknown. Within one base of it there is no much larger clone, and no base qualities were kept.

The clonotype comes from a man aged 18 to 35 in good health. Recombination linked TRBV4-1 to TRBJ2-7; TRBD1 could be the D gene, as 5 bases match. The sample was naive CD8+ T cells sorted from blood. What the cell subset or site label conveys for this sample: CD45RA+CCR7+. The DNA reads TGCGCCAGCAGCCAGGTAATGACAGTTTCCTACGAGCAGTACTTC. It specifies CASSQVMTVSYEQYF.